A selection of T cell receptor beta chains follows, all from one sample in a study of identifying expanded T cells in peripheral blood. Assay used: immunoSEQ multiplex PCR; TCRdb lists only in-frame clones, some missing. The sample includes 58,000 or so clones, about 83% of them seen just once. Sequencing used blood. Every receptor here comes from a person aged 18 to 75 in good health. Each CDR3 is given with its conserved first and last residue. Only some rows state a clone size, as once, few, many or a class for expanded clones.

V gene	J gene	clone size	CDR3 protein
TRBV19	TRBJ1-5	once	CASSIVFSNQPQHF
TRBV6-1	TRBJ1-2	NA	CASSLLRATGGYTF
TRBV6-6	TRBJ2-5	once	CASSSGGTSKSTQYF
TRBV11-3	TRBJ2-5	once	CASSRRSGRRETQYF
TRBV5-1	TRBJ2-3	few	CASSLRAAGEDTQYF
TRBV2	TRBJ2-1	NA	CASATSGSYEQFF
TRBV27	TRBJ2-2	NA	CASRSGTRNTGELFF
TRBV6-1	TRBJ2-7	NA	CASSEVGNEQYF
TRBV6-5	TRBJ1-2	NA	CASSIGKNYGYTF
TRBV7-6	TRBJ1-3	NA	CASSLTGQGPNTIYF
TRBV29-1	TRBJ2-4	NA	CSVRDVNQNIQYF
TRBV5-1	TRBJ1-2	NA	CASSPDRGRGYGYTF
TRBV27	TRBJ2-4	NA	CASGYNIQYF
TRBV5-6	TRBJ2-1	NA	CASSSTGTGVNSEQFF
TRBV7-9	TRBJ1-1	NA	CASSPVGQGLNTEAFF
TRBV9	TRBJ1-1	few	CASSVVGQGDTEAFF
TRBV4-1	TRBJ2-7	NA	CASSQGGYRDEQYF
TRBV2	TRBJ2-2	NA	CASSVRGTNTGELFF
TRBV27	TRBJ2-2	NA	CASTRGLYTGELFF
TRBV2	TRBJ1-1	NA	CASRGGTGGGGTEAFF
TRBV18	TRBJ1-1	NA	CASSPSESPEAFF
TRBV11-2	TRBJ1-1	NA	CASSPFSLQRGQNTEAFF
TRBV9	TRBJ2-2	NA	CASSVPEGRGNTGELFF
TRBV14	TRBJ1-2	once	CASSQARVRYTF
TRBV5-1	TRBJ2-7	NA	CASSLVAGEGNHEQYF
TRBV21-1	TRBJ1-6	NA	CASSTPTGEEHSPLHF
TRBV13	TRBJ2-1	once	CASSLWWYNEQFF
TRBV30	TRBJ2-3	NA	CAWSAGGADTQYF
TRBV10-3	TRBJ2-3	NA	CAISAEVGTDTQYF
TRBV15	TRBJ2-5	NA	CATLSRQSQETQYF
TRBV5-5	TRBJ1-5	NA	CASSLLGESNQPQHF
TRBV18	TRBJ2-1	NA	CASSPPDRGYNEQFF
TRBV7-6	TRBJ2-2	NA	CASSRLENTGELFF
TRBV5-1	TRBJ2-3	NA	CASSFQAGVPDTQYF
TRBV4-1	TRBJ1-1	NA	CASSQADRGLTEAFF
TRBV4-1	TRBJ1-4	few	CASSTGLFEKLFF
TRBV6-5	TRBJ1-2	NA	CASSPNQGRNYGYTF
TRBV5-4	TRBJ2-3	NA	CASSFGGTSTDTQYF
TRBV6-1	TRBJ1-2	many	CASIERDPSGYGYTF
TRBV10-3	TRBJ2-1	once	CAIRGTSGNNEQFF
TRBV18	TRBJ2-1	NA	CASSPRLAGSSYNEQFF
TRBV19	TRBJ2-1	few	CASSLDSGNSYNEQFF
TRBV6-5	TRBJ1-2	NA	CASSSSRGGTYGYTF
TRBV10-2	TRBJ1-1	NA	CASSVGGWWAFF
TRBV27	TRBJ2-1	NA	CASPRSYNEQFF
TRBV14	TRBJ1-5	NA	CASSERGLQPQHF
TRBV7-2	TRBJ2-4	NA	CASSPSSNPQNIQYF
TRBV5-1	TRBJ2-5	NA	CASSRGTSGRETQYF
TRBV28	TRBJ1-1	NA	CASSLTNTEAFF
TRBV9	TRBJ1-6	NA	CASSVQTGGNSPLHF
TRBV28	TRBJ2-7	NA	CASTSFRGKPSYEQYF